These T cell receptor beta chains were read from a single sample in a study of blood T cell repertoires in COVID-19. Sequenced by immunoSEQ multiplex PCR; TCRdb stores in-frame clones only, minus some. The table has a few hundred thousand clones, approximately 87% seen once; the top ten hold roughly a tenth. The sequencing sample was made of PBMCs or T cells enriched from blood (not recorded which). The receptor set was obtained from a woman between 45 and 60 years old who had recovered from COVID-19. CDR3s include the opening cysteine and the closing phenylalanine or tryptophan. D genes are given only for firm matches. Where a row states a size, it is once, few, many or the class of an expanded clone; other rows omit it.

D gene | J gene | clone size | V gene | CDR3 protein | CDR3 DNA
TRBD1 | TRBJ1-1 | - | TRBV6-1 | CASSELDRAAEAFF | TGTGCCAGCAGTGAATTAGACAGGGCCGCTGAAGCTTTCTTT
TRBD2 | TRBJ2-5 | - | TRBV5-1 | CASSWGLGRPKETQYF | TGCGCCAGCAGCTGGGGACTAGGACGCCCTAAAGAGACCCAGTACTTC
TRBD1 | TRBJ1-2 | - | TRBV7-8 | CASSGGTGANYGYTF | TGTGCCAGCAGCGGAGGGACAGGAGCTAACTATGGCTACACCTTC
TRBD1 | TRBJ1-2 | - | TRBV6-5 | CASITRDRAVYGYTF | TGTGCCAGCATCACCCGGGACAGGGCTGTCTATGGCTACACCTTC
TRBD2 | TRBJ2-3 | - | TRBV5-4 | CASSSAGSTDTQYF | TGTGCCAGCAGTTCAGCGGGAAGCACAGATACGCAGTATTTT
TRBD1 | TRBJ2-5 | - | TRBV4-1 | CASSQHHGDRGDGQYF | TGCGCCAGCAGCCAACACCATGGGGACAGGGGGGATGGCCAGTACTTC
- | TRBJ1-1 | - | TRBV30 | CAWSVHSSTEAFF | TGTGCCTGGAGTGTTCACTCGAGCACTGAAGCTTTCTTT
- | TRBJ1-5 | - | TRBV19 | CASSTPGFGSQPQHF | TGTGCCAGTAGTACCCCGGGTTTTGGCAGCCAGCCCCAGCATTTT
- | TRBJ1-3 | - | TRBV9 | CASSVSGIRGNTIYF | TGTGCCAGCAGCGTGTCAGGGATTAGAGGAAACACCATATATTTT
- | TRBJ1-6 | - | TRBV3-1/TRBV3-2 | CASSQDLGSSYNSPLHF | TGTGCCAGCAGCCAAGATTTGGGGAGCTCCTATAATTCACCCCTCCACTTT
TRBD2 | TRBJ2-1 | - | TRBV12-3/TRBV12-4 | CASVGGFSGEQFF | TGTGCCAGCGTGGGGGGGTTTAGTGGTGAGCAGTTCTTC
TRBD1 | TRBJ1-2 | - | TRBV6-5 | CATRDRDYGYTF | TGTGCCACCCGGGACAGAGACTATGGCTACACCTTC
- | TRBJ1-4 | - | TRBV4-1 | CASSQDRVRESEKLFF | TGCGCCAGCAGCCAAGATCGGGTCCGGGAAAGCGAAAAACTGTTTTTT
- | TRBJ1-1 | - | TRBV9 | CASSTGIMNTEAFF | TGTGCCAGCAGCACAGGGATTATGAACACTGAAGCTTTCTTT
TRBD1 | TRBJ2-2 | few | TRBV7-2 | CASSLGAGQGITGELFF | TGTGCCAGCAGCTTAGGTGCGGGACAGGGGATCACCGGGGAGCTGTTTTTT
- | TRBJ1-1 | few | TRBV28 | CASSLTQGARAFF | TGTGCCAGCAGCCTCACCCAGGGTGCCCGCGCTTTCTTT
TRBD2 | TRBJ2-1 | - | TRBV6-5 | CASSYFTSGATNEQFF | TGTGCCAGCAGTTACTTCACTAGCGGGGCCACCAATGAGCAGTTCTTC
TRBD1 | TRBJ1-1 | - | TRBV7-8 | CASSLPARGDSEAFF | TGTGCCAGCAGCTTACCGGCCAGGGGGGATAGCGAAGCTTTCTTT
- | TRBJ1-2 | - | TRBV29-1 | CSVETAANYGYTF | TGCAGCGTTGAAACTGCGGCTAACTATGGCTACACCTTC
TRBD1 | TRBJ1-3 | - | TRBV3-1/TRBV3-2 | CASSQGTGNGNTIYF | TGTGCCAGCAGCCAGGGGACAGGGAATGGAAACACCATATATTTT
TRBD2 | TRBJ2-2 | - | TRBV13 | CASSSGLVTGELFF | TGTGCCAGCAGCTCGGGACTAGTCACCGGGGAGCTGTTTTTT
- | TRBJ2-1 | once | TRBV2 | CASSLQGNEQFF | TGTGCCAGCAGCCTACAGGGCAATGAGCAGTTCTTC
- | TRBJ1-2 | - | TRBV28 | CASSQRGGAWFGYTF | TGTGCCAGCAGCCAGAGGGGGGGCGCTTGGTTTGGCTACACCTTC
- | TRBJ2-7 | - | TRBV28 | CASRGGSSYEQYF | TGTGCCAGCAGGGGAGGATCCTCCTACGAGCAGTACTTC
- | TRBJ2-1 | once | TRBV4-1 | CASSQGQMTPYNEQFF | TGCGCCAGCAGCCAAGGGCAGATGACTCCCTACAATGAGCAGTTCTTC
- | TRBJ1-1 | - | TRBV5-1 | CASSLARVNTEAFF | TGCGCCAGCAGCTTGGCGCGGGTTAACACTGAAGCTTTCTTT
- | TRBJ2-7 | - | TRBV27 | CASKGWGAEHEQYF | TGTGCCAGCAAGGGCTGGGGCGCGGAACACGAGCAGTACTTC
- | TRBJ1-5 | - | TRBV5-1 | CASSLHGDSNQPQHF | TGCGCCAGCAGCTTGCACGGTGATAGCAATCAGCCCCAGCATTTT
TRBD1 | TRBJ1-2 | - | TRBV5-6 | CASSLDGTGGNYGYTF | TGTGCCAGCAGCTTGGATGGGACAGGGGGCAACTATGGCTACACCTTC
TRBD2 | TRBJ2-3 | - | TRBV10-3 | CAIRKSGGEGTQYF | TGTGCCATCAGGAAGAGCGGGGGGGAGGGTACGCAGTATTTT
- | TRBJ1-2 | - | TRBV6-1 | CASSASSFLALGGYTF | TGTGCCAGCAGTGCAAGTAGTTTCCTAGCTTTGGGTGGCTACACCTTC
- | TRBJ2-7 | once | TRBV7-2 | CASSPSASGLYEQYF | TGTGCCAGCAGCCCAAGTGCGAGCGGCCTCTACGAGCAGTACTTC
- | TRBJ2-1 | - | TRBV15 | CATSRDHGGANEQFF | TGTGCCACCAGCAGAGACCACGGAGGGGCCAATGAGCAGTTCTTC
- | TRBJ1-3 | once | TRBV6-2/TRBV6-3 | CASSYERGQLRNTIYF | TGTGCCAGCAGTTACGAGCGAGGACAGCTTCGAAACACCATATATTTT
- | TRBJ1-1 | - | TRBV28 | CASLRPMNTEAFF | TGTGCCAGCCTGAGGCCAATGAACACTGAAGCTTTCTTT
- | TRBJ2-7 | - | TRBV11-2 | CASSLDSRGEQYF | TGTGCCAGCAGCTTAGATAGCAGGGGCGAGCAGTACTTC
TRBD1 | TRBJ1-2 | - | TRBV18 | CASSRETGGYYGYTF | TGTGCCAGCTCACGAGAGACAGGGGGGTACTATGGCTACACCTTC
- | TRBJ1-2 | - | TRBV3-1/TRBV3-2 | CASSQPSPGRGGYGYTF | TGTGCCAGCAGCCAGCCCTCCCCGGGACGGGGAGGCTATGGCTACACCTTC
TRBD2 | TRBJ2-4 | - | TRBV7-9 | CASSPPGGGKNIQYF | TGTGCCAGCAGCCCGCCCGGGGGGGGCAAAAACATTCAGTACTTC
TRBD1 | TRBJ1-2 | - | TRBV18 | CASSPSTGGNGYTF | TGTGCCAGCTCACCATCGACAGGGGGTAATGGCTACACCTTC
- | TRBJ2-1 | once | TRBV28 | CASSPLEGSPYNEQFF | TGTGCCAGCAGTCCCCTGGAGGGGTCCCCCTACAATGAGCAGTTCTTC